This T cell receptor (beta chain) was sequenced for a study of beta chain features in type 1 diabetes. Study findings and constraints: In all four CD4+ subsets, TCRB CDR3 length was significantly, moderately reduced in type 1 diabetes.

CD45RO/CCR7/CD25/CD127/CD95/CD27 staining was used to isolate CD4+ naive, central memory, regulatory and stem cell-like memory cells by sorting. The ends were cut back, 4 bases at V and 5 bases at J, with 8 bases in the middle. Germline CDR1 SGDLS, CDR2 YYNGEE. This CDR3 has 12 residues. The isolated RNA, all of it, was reverse transcribed, so expressed TCRB transcripts were what got sequenced. TCRdb keeps only in-frame clones here, not all; method: immunoSEQ multiplex PCR. The sample includes about 650,000 clones, 12% of them seen just once. This clone was picked up a small number of times. What it binds is unknown.

The origin of this receptor is a man aged 25-40 years with type 1 diabetes. The sequencing input was naive CD4+ T cells from blood. The chain uses TRBV9 and TRBJ2-3, with no clear D. CDR3 region: CASSPSGDTQYF. CDR3 DNA: TGTGCCAGCAGCCCTTCGGGAGATACGCAGTATTTT.